This T cell receptor (beta chain) was sequenced in a study of blood T cell repertoires in COVID-19. At the level of the study: Samples of COVID-19 (acute and convalescent) were obtained from the United States, Italy and Spain. Sample material is recorded as cDNA or gDNA derived from T cells, B-cell-depleted T cells, or PBMCs.

The authors' processing: Estimation of nucleated cell counts was performed using reference gene primer amplification. Clones were read by immunoSEQ multiplex PCR, and TCRdb kept only the in-frame ones, dropping some. D and trimming were read from the DNA, whereas the V and J calls and clone size are those reported in that table. Among about 490,000 clones listed, approximately 83% were seen once. The germline V gene encodes CDR1 SGHRS and CDR2 YFSETQ. The V gene lost 4 bases and the J gene lost 9 bases, with 12 bases spanning the gap. This CDR3 is 12 amino acids long. The gene calls are TRBV5-1 and TRBJ2-3, with a possible D match to TRBD1 (5 bases). Material for sequencing was peripheral blood. The source is a human donor in a cohort sampled during active COVID-19. CDR3 nucleotides: TGCGCCAGCAGCCCCCCAGGGTCAACGCAGTATTTT. This codes for CASSPPGSTQYF.